These 6 T cell receptor beta chains share one sample of origin, sequenced in a study of early T cells in non-severe SARS-CoV-2 infection. One entry per CDR3 protein results from TCRdb running MiXCR on the 5' RACE reads. Seen here are 65,000 to 75,000 distinct CDR3 sequences, around a tenth observed once, and the top ten hold 3.5% to 4%. Sequenced material: whole blood. These receptors originate from an adult who was a healthcare worker with PCR-confirmed SARS-CoV-2 infection or an uninfected control (not recorded which).

This clonotype was seen a handful of times. CDR3 amino acids: CASSLAGGNEKTQYF. CDR3 in DNA: TGCGCCAGCTCCCTAGCGGGGGGGAACGAAAAGACCCAGTACTTC. The rearrangement joins TRBV5-1 to TRBJ2-5; 12 nucleotides match TRBD2. From germline, CDR1 is SGHRS and CDR2 YFSETQ. The CDR3 extends over 15 amino acids. V trimming: 7 bases; J trimming: 6 bases; junction bases outside the gene matches: 10.

This clonotype was seen a handful of times. The V call is TRBV18, the J call TRBJ2-4, with D tentatively TRBD2 (6 bases). Germline V gives CDR1 KGHSH, CDR2 LQKENI. This CDR3 region has 15 residues. The V gene lost 0 bases and the J gene lost 5 bases, with 11 bases spanning the gap. This chain's CDR3 is CASSPPEGTQNIQYF. DNA for the CDR3: TGTGCCAGCTCACCACCGGAGGGTACCCAAAACATTCAGTACTTC.

This chain links TRBV6-6 with TRBJ1-1; D is possibly TRBD1 (5 bases). The V end lost 6 bases, the J end lost 2 bases, and 16 bases lay between the germline ends. This CDR3 is built from 15 residues. In germline, CDR1 is MNHNY, CDR2 SVGAGI (reference sequence). In DNA, the CDR3 is TGTGCCAGCAGCCCCATTCGGGGGGATAACACTGAAGCTTTCTTT. This encodes CASSPIRGDNTEAFF.

This clonotype was detected ten times or more. The chain carries TRBV30 and TRBJ2-2; TRBD2 might be the D (5 bases). The germline CDR1 and CDR2 sequences are GTSNPN and SVGIG (reference sequence). This CDR3 region has 14 residues. V was shortened by 3 bases and J by 1 base, with 9 bases between the two germline ends. This CDR3 is CAWRSAGNTGELFF. The CDR3 nucleotides are TGTGCCTGGAGGTCCGCGGGGAACACCGGGGAGCTGTTTTTT.

This clonotype was found many times. J is TRBJ1-2 and V is TRBV29-1; D perhaps matches TRBD1 (5 bases). Trimming removed 6 bases at V and 0 bases at J, with 11 bases between. This CDR3 has 13 amino acids. Germline V gene sequence: CDR1 SQVTM, CDR2 ANQGSEA. CDR3 coding DNA: TGCAGCGTGATCGACAGTACTAACTATGGCTACACCTTC. Its protein product is CSVIDSTNYGYTF. The full variable domain, rest sourced from reference TRBV29-1 and TRBJ1-2, is SAVISQKPSRDICQRGTSLTIQCQVDSQVTMMFWYRQQPGQSLTLIATANQGSEATYESGFVIDKFPISRPNLTFSTLTVSNMSPEDSSIYLCSVIDSTNYGYTFGSGTRLTVV.

The chain employs TRBV7-6 and TRBJ2-5; 12 bases fit TRBD1. This CDR3 is 16 amino acids long. Germline V gives CDR1 SGHVS, CDR2 FNYEAQ. V was clipped by 0 bases and J by 5 bases; unmatched bases: 4. The CDR3, as DNA: TGTGCCAGCAGCTTAGCCGGGACAGGGGGCTTTGAGACCCAGTACTTC. Its translation: CASSLAGTGGFETQYF.